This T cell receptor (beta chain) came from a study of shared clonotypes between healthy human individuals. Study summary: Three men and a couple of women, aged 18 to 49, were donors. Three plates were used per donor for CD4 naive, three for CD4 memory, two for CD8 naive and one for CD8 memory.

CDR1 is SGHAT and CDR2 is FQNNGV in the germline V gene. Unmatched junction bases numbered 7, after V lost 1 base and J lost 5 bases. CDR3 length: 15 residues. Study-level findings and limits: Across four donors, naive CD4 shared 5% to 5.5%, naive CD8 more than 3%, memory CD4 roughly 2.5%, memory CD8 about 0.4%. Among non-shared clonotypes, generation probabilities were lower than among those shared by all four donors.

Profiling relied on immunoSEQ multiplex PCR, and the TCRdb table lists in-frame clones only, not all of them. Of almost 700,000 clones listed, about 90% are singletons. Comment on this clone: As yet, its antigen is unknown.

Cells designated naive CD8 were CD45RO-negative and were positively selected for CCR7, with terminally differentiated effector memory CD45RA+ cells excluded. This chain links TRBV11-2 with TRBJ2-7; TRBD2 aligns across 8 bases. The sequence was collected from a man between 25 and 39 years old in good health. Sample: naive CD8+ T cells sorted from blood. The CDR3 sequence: CASSLAASGSDEQYF. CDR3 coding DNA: TGTGCCAGCAGCTTAGCGGCTAGCGGGTCCGACGAGCAGTACTTC.